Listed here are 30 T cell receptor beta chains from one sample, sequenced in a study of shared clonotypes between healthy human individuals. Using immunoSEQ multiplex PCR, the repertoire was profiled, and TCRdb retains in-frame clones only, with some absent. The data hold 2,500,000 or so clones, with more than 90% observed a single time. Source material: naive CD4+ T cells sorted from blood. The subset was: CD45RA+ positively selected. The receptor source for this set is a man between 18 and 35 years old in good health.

CDR3 bases: TGTGCCAGCAGCTACCGACAGACTGAGACTGAAGCTTTCTTT. It encodes CASSYRQTETEAFF. The V and J genes are TRBV7-2 and TRBJ1-1, with D possibly matching TRBD1 (5 bases). Between the trimmed V and J ends, which lost 4 bases and 5 bases, there was a span of 14 bases. Per germline, CDR1 SGHTA and CDR2 FQGNSA. The CDR3 length is 14 residues.

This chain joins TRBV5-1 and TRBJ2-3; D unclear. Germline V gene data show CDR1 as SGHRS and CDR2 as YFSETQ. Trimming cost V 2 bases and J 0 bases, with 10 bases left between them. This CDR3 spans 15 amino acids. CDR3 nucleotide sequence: TGCGCCAGCAGCTTACGGGTATCTAGCACAGATACGCAGTATTTT. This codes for CASSLRVSSTDTQYF. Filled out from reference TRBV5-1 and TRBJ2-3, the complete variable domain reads KAGVTQTPRYLIKTRGQQVTLSCSPISGHRSVSWYQQTPGQGLQFLFEYFSETQRNKGNFPGRFSGRQFSNSRSEMNVSTLELGDSALYLCASSLRVSSTDTQYFGPGTRLTVL.

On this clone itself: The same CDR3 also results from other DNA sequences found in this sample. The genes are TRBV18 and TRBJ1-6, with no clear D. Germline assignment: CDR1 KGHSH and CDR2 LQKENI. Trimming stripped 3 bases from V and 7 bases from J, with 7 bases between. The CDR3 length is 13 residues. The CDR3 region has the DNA TGTGCCAGCTCACCTGACCGGAATTCACCCCTCCACTTT. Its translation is CASSPDRNSPLHF.

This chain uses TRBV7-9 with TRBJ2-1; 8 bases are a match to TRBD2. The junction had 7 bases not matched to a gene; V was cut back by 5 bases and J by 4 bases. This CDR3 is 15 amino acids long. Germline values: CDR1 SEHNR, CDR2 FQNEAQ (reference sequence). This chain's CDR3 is CASSHSGLVYNEQFF. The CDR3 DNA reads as TGTGCCAGCAGCCACTCGGGACTAGTTTACAATGAGCAGTTCTTC.

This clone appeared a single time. The CDR3 sequence: CASAAGGSTDTQYF. The CDR3 region has the DNA TGTGCCAGCGCAGCGGGGGGCTCCACAGATACGCAGTATTTT. The V gene is TRBV5-4, the J gene TRBJ2-3, with TRBD2 matching 9 bases. With V trimmed by 7 bases and J by 2 bases, 5 bases remained unmatched. Germline assignment: CDR1 SGHNT and CDR2 YYREEE (reference sequence). This CDR3 is 14 amino acids long.

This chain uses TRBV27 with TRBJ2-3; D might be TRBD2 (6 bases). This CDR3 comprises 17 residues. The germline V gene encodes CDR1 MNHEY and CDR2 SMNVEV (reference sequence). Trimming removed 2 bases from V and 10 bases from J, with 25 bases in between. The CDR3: CASSLVVPAMGGLAQYF. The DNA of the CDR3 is TGTGCCAGCAGTTTAGTAGTCCCGGCCATGGGAGGCCTGGCGCAGTATTTT.

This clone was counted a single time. The CDR3 DNA reads as TGTGCCAGCAGCTTACTTCTGGGTGGTGGCTACACCTTC. Its translation is CASSLLLGGGYTF. V and J are TRBV7-9 and TRBJ1-2; D remains unclear. The length of the CDR3 is 13 residues. V was clipped by 2 bases and J by 7 bases, with 11 bases between them. Germline CDR1 reads SEHNR; CDR2 reads FQNEAQ (reference sequence).

The CDR3 protein is CAISEYGQPQHF. The CDR3 bases are TGTGCCATCAGTGAGTACGGTCAGCCCCAGCATTTT. The chain combines TRBV10-3 with TRBJ1-5, with no clear D. This CDR3 is 12 amino acids long. Trimming took off 1 base at V and 6 bases at J, with 4 bases between the two ends. Germline CDR1 is ENHRY and CDR2 is SYGVKD.

The CDR3 spells CASSVGSFYEQYF. The DNA of the CDR3 is TGTGCCAGCAGTGTGGGCAGCTTCTACGAGCAGTACTTC. The chain is built from TRBV2 and TRBJ2-7; no clear D. From germline, CDR1 is SNHLY and CDR2 FYNNEI. The CDR3 has 13 amino acids. The ends were cut back, 4 bases at V and 3 bases at J, with 10 bases in the middle.

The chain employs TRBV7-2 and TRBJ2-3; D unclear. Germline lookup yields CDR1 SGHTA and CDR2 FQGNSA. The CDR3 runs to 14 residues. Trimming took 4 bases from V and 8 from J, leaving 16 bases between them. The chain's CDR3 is CASSSSSRLGTQYF. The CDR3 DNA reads TGTGCCAGCAGCTCCTCTTCTAGGCTGGGTACGCAGTATTTT.

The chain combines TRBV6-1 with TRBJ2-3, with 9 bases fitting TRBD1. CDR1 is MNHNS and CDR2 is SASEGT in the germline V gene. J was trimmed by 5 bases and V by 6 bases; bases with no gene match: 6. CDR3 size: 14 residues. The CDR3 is CASRQTGGLDTQYF. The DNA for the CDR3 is TGTGCCAGCAGACAAACAGGGGGCTTAGATACGCAGTATTTT.

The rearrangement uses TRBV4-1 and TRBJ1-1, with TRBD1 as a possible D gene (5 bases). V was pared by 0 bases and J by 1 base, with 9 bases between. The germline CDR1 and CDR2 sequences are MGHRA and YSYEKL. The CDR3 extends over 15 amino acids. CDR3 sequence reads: CASSQDITGNTEAFF. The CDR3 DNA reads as TGCGCCAGCAGCCAAGATATAACAGGGAACACTGAAGCTTTCTTT.

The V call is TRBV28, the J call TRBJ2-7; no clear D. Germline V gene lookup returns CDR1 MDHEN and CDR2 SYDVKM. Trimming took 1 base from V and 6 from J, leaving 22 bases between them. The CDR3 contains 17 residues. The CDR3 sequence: CASSLLGPGRLSIEQYF. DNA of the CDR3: TGTGCCAGCAGTTTATTGGGTCCGGGTAGGCTTTCTATCGAGCAGTACTTC.

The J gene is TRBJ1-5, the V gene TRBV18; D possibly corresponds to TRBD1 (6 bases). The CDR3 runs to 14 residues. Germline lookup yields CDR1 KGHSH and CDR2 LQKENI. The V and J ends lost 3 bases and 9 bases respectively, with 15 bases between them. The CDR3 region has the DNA TGTGCCAGCTCACCCGACAGGTCTGCTGTGCCCCAGCATTTT. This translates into CASSPDRSAVPQHF.

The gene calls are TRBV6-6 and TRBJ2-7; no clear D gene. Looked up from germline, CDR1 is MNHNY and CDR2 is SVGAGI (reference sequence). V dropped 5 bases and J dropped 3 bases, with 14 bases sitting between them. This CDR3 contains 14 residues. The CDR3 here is CASSALTGLYEQYF. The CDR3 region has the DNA TGTGCCAGCAGTGCCCTGACTGGTCTCTACGAGCAGTACTTC.

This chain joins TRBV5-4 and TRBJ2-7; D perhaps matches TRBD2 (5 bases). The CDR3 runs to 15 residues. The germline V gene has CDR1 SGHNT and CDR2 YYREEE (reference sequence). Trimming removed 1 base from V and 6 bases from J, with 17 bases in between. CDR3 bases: TGTGCCAGCAGCTTGTTAGGAGGAAAGTTAGGCGAGCAGTACTTC. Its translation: CASSLLGGKLGEQYF.

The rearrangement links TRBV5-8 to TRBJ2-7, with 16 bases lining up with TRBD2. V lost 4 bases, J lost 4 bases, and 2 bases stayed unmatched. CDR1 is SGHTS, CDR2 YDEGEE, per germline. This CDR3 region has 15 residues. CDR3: CASSLGLAGGYEQYF. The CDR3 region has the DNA TGTGCCAGCAGCCTGGGACTAGCGGGAGGGTACGAGCAGTACTTC. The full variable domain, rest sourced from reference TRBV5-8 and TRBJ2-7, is EAGVTQSPTHLIKTRGQQATLRCSPISGHTSVYWYQQALGLGLQFLLWYDEGEERNRGNFPPRFSGRQFPNYSSELNVNALELEDSALYLCASSLGLAGGYEQYFGPGTRLTVT.

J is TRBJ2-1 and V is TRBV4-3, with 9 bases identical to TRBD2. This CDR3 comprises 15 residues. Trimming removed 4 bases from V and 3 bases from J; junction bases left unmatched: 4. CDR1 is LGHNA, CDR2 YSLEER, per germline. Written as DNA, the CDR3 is TGCGCCAGCAGCCGAGAGCGGGAGGTCTACAATGAGCAGTTCTTC. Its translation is CASSREREVYNEQFF.

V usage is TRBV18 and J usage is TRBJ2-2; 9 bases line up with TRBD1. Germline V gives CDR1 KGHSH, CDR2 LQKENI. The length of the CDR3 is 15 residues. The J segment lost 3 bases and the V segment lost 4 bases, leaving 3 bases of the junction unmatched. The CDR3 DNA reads TGTGCCAGCTCACTTCGACAGGGGGACACCGGGGAGCTGTTTTTT. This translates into CASSLRQGDTGELFF.

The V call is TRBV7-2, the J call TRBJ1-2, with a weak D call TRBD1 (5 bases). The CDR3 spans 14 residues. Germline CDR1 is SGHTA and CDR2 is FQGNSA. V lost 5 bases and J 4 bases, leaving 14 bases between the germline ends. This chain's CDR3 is CASSPPGGIYGYTF. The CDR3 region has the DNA TGTGCCAGCAGCCCCCCGGGGGGGATCTATGGCTACACCTTC.

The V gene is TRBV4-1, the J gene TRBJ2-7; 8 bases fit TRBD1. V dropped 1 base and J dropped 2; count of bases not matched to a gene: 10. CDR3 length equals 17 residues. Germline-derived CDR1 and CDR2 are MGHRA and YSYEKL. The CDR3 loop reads CASSQVHRTGTTYEQYF. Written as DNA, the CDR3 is TGCGCCAGCAGCCAAGTTCACCGGACAGGGACGACCTACGAGCAGTACTTC.

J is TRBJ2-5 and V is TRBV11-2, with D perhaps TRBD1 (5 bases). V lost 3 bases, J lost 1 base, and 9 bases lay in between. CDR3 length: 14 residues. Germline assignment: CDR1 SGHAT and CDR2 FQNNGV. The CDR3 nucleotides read TGTGCCAGCAGCTTTCGACAGACCCAAGAGACCCAGTACTTC. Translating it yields CASSFRQTQETQYF.

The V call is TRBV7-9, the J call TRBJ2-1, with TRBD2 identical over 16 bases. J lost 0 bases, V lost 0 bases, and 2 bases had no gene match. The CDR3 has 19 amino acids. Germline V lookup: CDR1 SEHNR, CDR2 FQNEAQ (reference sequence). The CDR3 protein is CASSLAGLAGGSSYNEQFF. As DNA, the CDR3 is TGTGCCAGCAGCTTAGCGGGACTAGCGGGGGGGAGCTCCTACAATGAGCAGTTCTTC.

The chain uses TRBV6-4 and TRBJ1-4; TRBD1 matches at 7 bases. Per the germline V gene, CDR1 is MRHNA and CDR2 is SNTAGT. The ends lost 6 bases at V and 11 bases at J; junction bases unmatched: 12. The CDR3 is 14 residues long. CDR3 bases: TGTGCCAGCAGCGGTCGACAGGGAGGGGTGAAACTGTTTTTT. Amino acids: CASSGRQGGVKLFF.

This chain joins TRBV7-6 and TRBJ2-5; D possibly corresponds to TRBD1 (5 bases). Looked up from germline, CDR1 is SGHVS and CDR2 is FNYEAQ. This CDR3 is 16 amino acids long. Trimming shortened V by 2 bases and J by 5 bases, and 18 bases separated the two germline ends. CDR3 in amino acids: CASSLNPRAAGETQYF. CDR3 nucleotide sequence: TGTGCCAGCAGCTTAAACCCCCGAGCTGCAGGGGAGACCCAGTACTTC.

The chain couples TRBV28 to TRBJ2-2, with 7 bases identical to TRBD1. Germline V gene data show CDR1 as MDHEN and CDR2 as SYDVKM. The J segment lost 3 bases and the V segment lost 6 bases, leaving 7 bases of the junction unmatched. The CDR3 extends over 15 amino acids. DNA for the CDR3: TGTGCCAGCAGGACGGGACAGACCTACACCGGGGAGCTGTTTTTT. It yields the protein CASRTGQTYTGELFF.

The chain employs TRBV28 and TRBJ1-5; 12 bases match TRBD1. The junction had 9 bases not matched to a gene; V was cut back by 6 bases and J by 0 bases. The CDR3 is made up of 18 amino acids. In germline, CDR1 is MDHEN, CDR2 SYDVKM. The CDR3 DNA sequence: TGTGCCAGCAGCCTGGGACAGGGGGCCATTTATAGCAATCAGCCCCAGCATTTT. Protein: CASSLGQGAIYSNQPQHF.

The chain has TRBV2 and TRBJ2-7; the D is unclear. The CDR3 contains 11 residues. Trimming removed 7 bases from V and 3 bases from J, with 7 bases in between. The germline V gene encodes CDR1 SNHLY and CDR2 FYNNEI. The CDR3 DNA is TGTGCCAGCACGTACTTCTACGAGCAGTACTTC. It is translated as CASTYFYEQYF.

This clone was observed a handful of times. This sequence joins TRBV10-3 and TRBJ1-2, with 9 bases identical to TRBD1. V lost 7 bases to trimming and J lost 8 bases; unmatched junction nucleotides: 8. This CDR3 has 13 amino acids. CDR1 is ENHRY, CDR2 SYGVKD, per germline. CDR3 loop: CAINGQGLWGYTF. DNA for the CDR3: TGTGCCATCAATGGACAGGGGCTGTGGGGCTACACCTTC.

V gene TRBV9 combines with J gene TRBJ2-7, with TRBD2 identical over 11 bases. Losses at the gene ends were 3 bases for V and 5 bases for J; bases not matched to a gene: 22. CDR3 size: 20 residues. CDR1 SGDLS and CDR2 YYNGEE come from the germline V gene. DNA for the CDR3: TGTGCCAGCAGCGGCCCGGCCCACCTCCTTAGCGGGGGGGATCTTAACGAGCAGTACTTC. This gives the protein CASSGPAHLLSGGDLNEQYF.